One sample yielded the 5 T cell receptor beta chains listed below, sequenced in a study of T cell repertoires in cytomegalovirus infection. These receptors have no identified antigens. In TCRdb, the reads were re-called with MiXCR into one record per CDR3 protein. The sample lists some 920,000 distinct CDR3 sequences, more than 25% occurring once. The material sequenced was cultured CD8+ T cells from PBMCs, taken from culture after CMV antigen stimulation. The receptors derive from a human donor in good health (CMV status not recorded). Some clones in this sample may be carry-over from other donors' samples.

The rearrangement uses TRBV6-1 and TRBJ1-1, with D unclear. The CDR3 contains 12 residues. Germline CDR1 and CDR2: MNHNS and SASEGT. Trimming stripped 5 bases from V and 7 bases from J, with 11 bases between. The CDR3 here is CASSTSGDEAFF. CDR3 coding DNA: TGTGCCAGCAGTACTTCAGGAGATGAAGCTTTCTTT.

This clonotype was counted between two and nine times. The chain combines TRBV6-5 with TRBJ2-5; D is undetermined. The V end was cut by 2 bases, the J end by 7 bases, with 11 bases between. The CDR3 spans 13 residues. Looked up from germline, CDR1 is MNHEY and CDR2 is SVGAGI. The CDR3 is CASSYGVYGTQYF. The CDR3 DNA reads as TGTGCCAGCAGTTACGGGGTTTACGGGACCCAGTACTTC.

This clonotype was seen a handful of times. One end of the junction does not line up with germline, which may come from a read error. This chain links TRBV7-2 with TRBJ2-7; D gene ambiguous. The CDR3 has 13 residues. Germline values: CDR1 SGHTA, CDR2 FQGNSA. The CDR3 DNA follows: TGTGCCAGCAGCTTCCCCGGCTCCCACGAGCAGTACTTC. Its protein product is CASSFPGSHEQYF.

This clonotype was counted only a few times. J is TRBJ2-3 and V is TRBV24-1; 13 nucleotides match TRBD2. The CDR3 has 16 amino acids. Unmatched junction bases numbered 3, after V lost 5 bases and J lost 2 bases. From germline, CDR1 is KGHDR and CDR2 SFDVKD. The CDR3: CATSAGTSGVTDTQYF. DNA for the CDR3: TGTGCCACCAGTGCCGGGACTAGCGGGGTCACAGATACGCAGTATTTT.

The chain uses TRBV29-1 and TRBJ2-1; D remains unclear. V lost 7 bases and J lost 1, with 11 bases in between. The CDR3 length is 13 residues. CDR1 and CDR2 (germline): SQVTM, ANQGSEA. DNA for the CDR3: TGCAGCGGCCAGTTGGCGTCCTACAATGAGCAGTTCTTC. Translating gives CSGQLASYNEQFF.